Described below is a single T cell receptor (beta chain) sequence and its context. The antigen remains unidentified. This entry comes from a study of cytomegalovirus exposure and HLA in healthy donors. Study-wide background: The use of the same platform for the 90 to 150 validation repertoires and the roughly 630 first-cohort repertoires was reported by a later analysis. Study results and caveats: The dataset shows that most TCR sequences were rare, while some public TCRs occurred in many donors. According to a later analysis, TCR clusters from the first cohort tended to co-occur in the 120 or so validation repertoires. The authors listed 150 to 200 TCR beta chains as cytomegalovirus-associated.

The table came from immunoSEQ multiplex PCR; TCRdb's copy has only in-frame clones and leaves some out. The sample includes about 160,000 clones, around four fifths seen only once; the top ten take over 2%. V lost 7 bases and J lost 4; bases outside the gene matches: 2. There are 12 residues in the CDR3. CDR1 and CDR2 (germline): LNHDA, SQIVND (reference sequence). This clonotype was sampled from a man aged 30 to 45 in good health and CMV-seropositive. This chain connects TRBV19 to TRBJ1-1; TRBD1 agrees at 8 bases. What was sequenced was PBMCs. The CDR3 sequence is CASNTGGTEAFF. CDR3 nucleotides: TGTGCCAGTAACACAGGGGGCACTGAAGCTTTCTTT.